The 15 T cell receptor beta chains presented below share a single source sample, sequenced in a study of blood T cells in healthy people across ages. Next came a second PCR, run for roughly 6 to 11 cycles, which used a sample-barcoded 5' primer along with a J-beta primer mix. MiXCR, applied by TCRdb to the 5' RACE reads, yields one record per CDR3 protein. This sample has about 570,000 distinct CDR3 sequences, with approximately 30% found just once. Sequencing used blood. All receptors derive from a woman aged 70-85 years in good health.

CDR3 sequence (DNA): TGTGCCAGCACCTCGGAAGGGGTCAAAGAGACCCAGTACTTC. This encodes CASTSEGVKETQYF. The V gene is TRBV12-3 or TRBV12-4, the J gene TRBJ2-5; D possibly corresponds to TRBD1 (5 bases). The germline V and J ends were trimmed by 7 bases and 3 bases, with 15 bases remaining between them. CDR3 length: 14 amino acids.

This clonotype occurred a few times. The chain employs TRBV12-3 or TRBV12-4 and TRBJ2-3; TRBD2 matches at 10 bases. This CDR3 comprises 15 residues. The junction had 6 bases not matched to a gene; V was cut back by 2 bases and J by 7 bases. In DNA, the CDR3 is TGTGCCAGCAGTTTAAGCCAGCGGGGGGGCTATACGCAGTATTTT. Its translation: CASSLSQRGGYTQYF.

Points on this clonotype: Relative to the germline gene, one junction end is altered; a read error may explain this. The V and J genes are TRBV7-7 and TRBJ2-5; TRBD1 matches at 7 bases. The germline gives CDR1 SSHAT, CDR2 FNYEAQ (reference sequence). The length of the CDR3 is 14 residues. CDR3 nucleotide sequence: TGTGCTAGCAGCTTGGGACAGCTCTTCGAGACCCAGTACTTC. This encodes CASSLGQLFETQYF.

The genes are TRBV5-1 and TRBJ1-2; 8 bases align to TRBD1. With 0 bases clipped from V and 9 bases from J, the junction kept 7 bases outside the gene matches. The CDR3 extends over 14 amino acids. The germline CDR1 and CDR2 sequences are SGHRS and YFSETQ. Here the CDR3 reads CASSLAGQGASYTF. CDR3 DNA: TGCGCCAGCAGCTTGGCCGGGCAGGGGGCGAGCTACACCTTC.

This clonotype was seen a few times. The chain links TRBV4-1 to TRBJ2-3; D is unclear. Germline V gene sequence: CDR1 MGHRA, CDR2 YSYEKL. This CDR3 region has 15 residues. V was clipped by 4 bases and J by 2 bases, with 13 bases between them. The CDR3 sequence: CASSRGFRNTDTQYF. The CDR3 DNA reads TGCGCCAGCAGCCGAGGTTTCCGAAACACAGATACGCAGTATTTT.

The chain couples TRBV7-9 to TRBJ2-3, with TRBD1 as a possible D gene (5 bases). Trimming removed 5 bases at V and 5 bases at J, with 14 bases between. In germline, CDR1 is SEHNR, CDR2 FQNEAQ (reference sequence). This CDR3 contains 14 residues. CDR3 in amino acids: CASSAWAQGDTQYF. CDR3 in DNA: TGTGCCAGCAGCGCCTGGGCCCAGGGAGATACGCAGTATTTT.

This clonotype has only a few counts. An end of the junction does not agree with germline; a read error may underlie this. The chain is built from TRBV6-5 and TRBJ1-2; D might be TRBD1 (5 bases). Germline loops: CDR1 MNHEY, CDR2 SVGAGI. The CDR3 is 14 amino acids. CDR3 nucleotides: TGTGCCGGCAGTCCCTTGTGGGGGGATAAGGGCTACACCTTC. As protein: CAGSPLWGDKGYTF.

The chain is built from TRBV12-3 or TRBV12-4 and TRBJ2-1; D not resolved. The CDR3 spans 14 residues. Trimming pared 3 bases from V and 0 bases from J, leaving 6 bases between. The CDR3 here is CASSFDSSYNEQFF. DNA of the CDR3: TGTGCCAGCAGTTTCGATAGCTCCTACAATGAGCAGTTCTTC.

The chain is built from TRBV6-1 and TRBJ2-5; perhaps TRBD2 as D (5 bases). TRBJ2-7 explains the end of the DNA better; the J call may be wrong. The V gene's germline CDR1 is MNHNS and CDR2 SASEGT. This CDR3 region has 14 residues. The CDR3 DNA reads TGTGCCAGCAGTGCCACGAGGGCTCCTTACGAGCAGTACTTC. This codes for CASSATRAPYEQYF.

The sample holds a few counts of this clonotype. The CDR3, as DNA: TGTGCCAGCAGCCACTTGGGACCGGCCAAAAACATTCAGTACTTC. Its protein is CASSHLGPAKNIQYF. The V gene is TRBV3-1, the J gene TRBJ2-4; either TRBD1 or TRBD2 may supply D (5 bases each). The CDR3 runs to 15 residues. V was cut by 3 bases and J by 1 base, with 10 bases left in between. The germline V gene encodes CDR1 LGHDT and CDR2 YNNKEL (reference sequence).

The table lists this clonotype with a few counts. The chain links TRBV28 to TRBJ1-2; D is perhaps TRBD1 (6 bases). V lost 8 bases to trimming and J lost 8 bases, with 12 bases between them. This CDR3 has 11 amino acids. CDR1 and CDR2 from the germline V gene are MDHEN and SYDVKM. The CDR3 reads CASFGQNGYTF. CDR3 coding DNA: TGTGCCAGCTTCGGACAGAACGGCTACACCTTC.

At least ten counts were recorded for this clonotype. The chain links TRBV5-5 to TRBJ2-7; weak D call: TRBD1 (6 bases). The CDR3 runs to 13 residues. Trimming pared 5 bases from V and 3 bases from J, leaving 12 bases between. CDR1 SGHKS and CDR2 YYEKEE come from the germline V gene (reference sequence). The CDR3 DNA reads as TGTGCCAGCAGTTCAGACAGGAGCTACGAGCAGTACTTC. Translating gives CASSSDRSYEQYF. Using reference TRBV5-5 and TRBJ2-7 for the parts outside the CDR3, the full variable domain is DAGVTQSPTHLIKTRGQQVTLRCSPISGHKSVSWYQQVLGQGPQFIFQYYEKEERGRGNFPDRFSARQFPNYSSELNVNALLLGDSALYLCASSSDRSYEQYFGPGTRLTVT.

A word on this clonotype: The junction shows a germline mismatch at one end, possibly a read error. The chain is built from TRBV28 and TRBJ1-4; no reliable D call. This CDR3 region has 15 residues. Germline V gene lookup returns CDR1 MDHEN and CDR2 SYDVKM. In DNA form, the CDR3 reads TGTGCCAGCAGCCGACCCTTCGGGAGGAGTGAAAAGCTGTTTTTT. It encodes CASSRPFGRSEKLFF.

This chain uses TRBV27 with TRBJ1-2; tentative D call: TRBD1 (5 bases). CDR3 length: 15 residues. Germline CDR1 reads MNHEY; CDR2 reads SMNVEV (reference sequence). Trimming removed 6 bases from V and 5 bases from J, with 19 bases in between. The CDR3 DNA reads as TGTGCCAGCAGACTCCGTGACAGTCTAACATATGGCTACACCTTC. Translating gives CASRLRDSLTYGYTF.

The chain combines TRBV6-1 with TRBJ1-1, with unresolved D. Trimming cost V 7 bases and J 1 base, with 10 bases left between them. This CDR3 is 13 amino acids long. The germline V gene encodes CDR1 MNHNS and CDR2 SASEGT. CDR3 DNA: TGTGCCAGCACGGTCAGCTGGAACACTGAAGCTTTCTTT. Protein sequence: CASTVSWNTEAFF.